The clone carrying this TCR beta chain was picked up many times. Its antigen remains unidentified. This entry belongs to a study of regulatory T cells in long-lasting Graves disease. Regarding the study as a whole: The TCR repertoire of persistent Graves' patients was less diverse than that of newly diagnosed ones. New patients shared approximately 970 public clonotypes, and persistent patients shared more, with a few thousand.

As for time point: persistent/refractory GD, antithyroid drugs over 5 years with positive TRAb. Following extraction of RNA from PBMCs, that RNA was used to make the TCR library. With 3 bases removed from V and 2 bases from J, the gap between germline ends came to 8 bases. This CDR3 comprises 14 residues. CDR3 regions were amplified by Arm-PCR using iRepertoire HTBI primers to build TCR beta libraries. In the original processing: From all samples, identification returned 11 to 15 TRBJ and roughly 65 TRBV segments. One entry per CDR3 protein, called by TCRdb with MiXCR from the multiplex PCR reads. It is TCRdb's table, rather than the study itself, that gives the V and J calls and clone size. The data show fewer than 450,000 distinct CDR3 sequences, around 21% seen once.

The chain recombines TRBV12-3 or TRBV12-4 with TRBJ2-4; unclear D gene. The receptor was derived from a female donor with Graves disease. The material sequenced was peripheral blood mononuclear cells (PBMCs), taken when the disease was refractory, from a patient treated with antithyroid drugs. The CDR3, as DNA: TGTGCCAGCAGTTTGAGCAAACCCAAAAACATTCAGTACTTC. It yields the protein CASSLSKPKNIQYF.